This T cell receptor (beta chain) was identified in a study of cytotoxic CD8 clonotypes in ibrutinib-treated CLL. Turning to the study itself: Within the patient group, 11 were relapsed/refractory and around 15 treatment-naive, and about 18 were IGHV unmutated. Productive templates averaged approximately 250,000 per sample, and productive rearrangements 80,000 to 95,000.

The protocol was immunoSEQ multiplex PCR, while the TCRdb copy is restricted to in-frame clones and leaves out a portion. Altogether around 140,000 clones are present, roughly 85% being singletons, with the ten largest covering 2% to 2.5%. The TCR sequence derives from a human donor with chronic lymphocytic leukemia. The source was PBMCs, collected after 24 months of ibrutinib treatment.

The CDR3 sequence is CASSRPPGNTIYF. CDR3 DNA: TGTGCCAGCAGTCGACCGCCAGGAAACACCATATATTTT. The genes are TRBV25-1 and TRBJ1-3; D gene unclear. This CDR3 comprises 13 residues. Germline assignment: CDR1 MGHDK and CDR2 SYGVNS. Trimming cost V 5 bases and J 4 bases, with 9 bases left between them.